The 21 T cell receptor beta chains presented below share a single source sample, sequenced in a study of early T cells in non-severe SARS-CoV-2 infection. TCRdb called the 5' RACE reads again in MiXCR, with one record for every CDR3 protein. Of 100,000 to 150,000 distinct CDR3 sequences in the sample, under 15% were seen once. The sequenced sample was whole blood. The receptors shown here come from an adult who was a healthcare worker with PCR-confirmed SARS-CoV-2 infection or an uninfected control (not recorded which).

This clonotype was seen more than once but under ten times. The rearrangement links TRBV20-1 to TRBJ2-7; possibly TRBD1 for D (6 bases). The germline V gene has CDR1 DFQATT and CDR2 SNEGSKA (reference sequence). V dropped 5 bases and J dropped 6 bases, with 11 bases sitting between them. This CDR3 is built from 11 residues. This CDR3 is CSAFRQAEQYF. CDR3 nucleotides: TGCAGTGCTTTCCGACAGGCCGAGCAGTACTTC.

The V call is TRBV18, the J call TRBJ2-7; D possibly uses TRBD1 or TRBD2 (5 bases each). This CDR3 is built from 14 residues. Germline CDR1 is KGHSH and CDR2 is LQKENI. The V end lost 2 bases, the J end lost 2 bases, and 10 bases lay between the germline ends. The CDR3 nucleotides read TGTGCCAGCTCACCAGGGACGGATACCTACGAGCAGTACTTC. It translates to CASSPGTDTYEQYF.

This clonotype was detected ten times or more. The J gene is TRBJ2-7, the V gene TRBV6-6; D call uncertain. The germline V gene has CDR1 MNHNY and CDR2 SVGAGI (reference sequence). The CDR3 covers 12 residues. V was cut by 3 bases and J by 5 bases, with 8 bases left in between. The CDR3 DNA sequence: TGTGCCAGCAGTTATGAACCACACGAGCAGTACTTC. It is translated as CASSYEPHEQYF.

The chain combines TRBV20-1 with TRBJ1-2; D not resolved. The CDR3 is made up of 12 amino acids. Germline V CDR1 and CDR2: DFQATT, SNEGSKA (reference sequence). The V and J ends lost 7 bases and 3 bases respectively, with 12 bases between them. Here the CDR3 DNA reads TGCAGTGTTTCGACCTCAGACTATGGCTACACCTTC. It is translated as CSVSTSDYGYTF.

Regarding this clonotype: Relative to the germline gene, one junction end is altered; a read error may explain this. The chain carries TRBV6-6 and TRBJ2-2, with 8 positions matching TRBD1. This CDR3 has 15 amino acids. From germline, CDR1 is MNHNY and CDR2 SVGAGI (reference sequence). CDR3 nucleotides: TGTGCCACCGGGTCCGGGACAGGCAACACCGGGGAGCGGTTTTTT. Protein sequence: CATGSGTGNTGERFF.

This clonotype was counted ten times or more. The V gene is TRBV5-1, the J gene TRBJ2-1; 11 positions match TRBD2. Trimming took 0 bases from V and 8 from J; bases not matched to a gene: 10. From germline, CDR1 is SGHRS and CDR2 YFSETQ. The CDR3 contains 17 residues. The CDR3: CASSLVDSGGAGHEQFF. The CDR3 bases are TGCGCCAGCAGCTTGGTCGATAGCGGGGGGGCCGGACATGAGCAGTTCTTC.

The sample holds many counts of this clonotype. J is TRBJ1-2 and V is TRBV7-2; D unclear. Trimming cost V 1 base and J 4 bases, with 7 bases left between them. The length of the CDR3 is 13 residues. CDR1 and CDR2 (germline): SGHTA, FQGNSA. The DNA for the CDR3 is TGTGCCAGCAGCTTAGACGTATCCTATGGCTACACCTTC. Its translation is CASSLDVSYGYTF.

Points on this clonotype: One end of the junction is discordant with germline, which a read error may explain. V gene TRBV20-1 combines with J gene TRBJ2-2; D might be TRBD2 (7 bases). Germline CDR1 DFQATT, CDR2 SNEGSKA (reference sequence). The CDR3 covers 16 residues. The CDR3, as DNA: TGCGGTGCTGCGGGGGAGGGGGAGCCTAGCACCGGGGAGCTGTTTTTT. This gives the protein CGAAGEGEPSTGELFF.

This clonotype was observed a few times. The V call is TRBV19, the J call TRBJ1-1; 7 positions match TRBD1. V shed 6 bases and J 4 bases; nucleotides not matched to a gene: 8. The CDR3 runs 14 residues. Germline assignment: CDR1 LNHDA and CDR2 SQIVND (reference sequence). CDR3 in amino acids: CASRLDRASTEAFF. Written as DNA, the CDR3 is TGTGCCAGTAGACTCGACAGGGCGAGCACTGAAGCTTTCTTT.

This clonotype was counted only a few times. The J gene is TRBJ2-2, the V gene TRBV7-2; possible D gene TRBD2, 6 bases. The CDR3 runs 13 residues. Germline loops: CDR1 SGHTA, CDR2 FQGNSA. V lost 6 bases to trimming and J lost 6 bases, with 11 bases between them. The DNA for the CDR3 is TGTGCCAGCAGACCAACTAGCTCCGGGGAGCTGTTTTTT. Its protein is CASRPTSSGELFF.

The rearrangement joins TRBV7-8 to TRBJ2-1; D remains unclear. This CDR3 has 15 amino acids. V was cut by 2 bases and J by 5 bases, with 13 bases left in between. The V gene's germline CDR1 is SGHVS and CDR2 FQNEAQ. The CDR3 spells CASSLSPLSNNEQFF. The DNA for the CDR3 is TGTGCCAGCAGCTTATCACCCTTATCGAACAATGAGCAGTTCTTC.

This clonotype was recorded a few times. The chain combines TRBV18 with TRBJ1-4; the match to TRBD1 covers 9 bases. Germline values: CDR1 KGHSH, CDR2 LQKENI. This CDR3 is 14 amino acids long. V was pared by 3 bases and J by 7 bases, with 3 bases of the junction left unmatched. For the CDR3, the DNA is TGTGCCAGCTCACCTACAGGGGGCGTTGAAAAACTGTTTTTT. The encoded protein is CASSPTGGVEKLFF. Drawing the rest from reference TRBV18 and TRBJ1-4, the complete variable domain is NAGVMQNPRHLVRRRGQEARLRCSPMKGHSHVYWYRQLPEEGLKFMVYLQKENIIDESGMPKERFSAEFPKEGPSILRIQQVVRGDSAAYFCASSPTGGVEKLFFGSGTQLSVL.

CDR3 sequence: CASSRSGQLNQPQHF. The CDR3 DNA reads TGTGCCAGCAGCAGATCGGGACAGCTCAATCAGCCCCAGCATTTT. The gene calls are TRBV7-9 and TRBJ1-5, with 7 positions matching TRBD1. CDR1 is SEHNR and CDR2 is FQNEAQ in the germline V gene (reference sequence). The CDR3 length is 15 residues. V was clipped by 5 bases and J by 3 bases; unmatched bases: 7.

This clonotype was found a few times. V gene TRBV6-2 or TRBV6-3 combines with J gene TRBJ2-3; D is uncertain. V lost 7 bases to trimming and J lost 6 bases, with 11 bases between them. This CDR3 has 12 amino acids. The V gene's germline CDR1 is MNHEY and CDR2 SVGEGT. For the CDR3, the DNA is TGTGCCAGCACCCACCTCCAGGATACGCAGTATTTT. Amino acid sequence: CASTHLQDTQYF.

V is TRBV10-2 and J is TRBJ1-1; perhaps TRBD1 as D (5 bases). Trimming shortened V by 6 bases and J by 2 bases, and 13 bases separated the two germline ends. The CDR3 runs 14 residues. Germline values: CDR1 WSHSY, CDR2 SAAADI. As DNA, the CDR3 is TGCGCCAGCAGCCCCGCCGGGACCAACACTGAAGCTTTCTTT. Translation: CASSPAGTNTEAFF.

The rearrangement links TRBV24-1 to TRBJ2-5; no definite D call. The CDR3 covers 11 residues. V was cut by 2 bases and J by 5 bases, with 2 bases left in between. Per the germline V gene, CDR1 is KGHDR and CDR2 is SFDVKD. The CDR3 spells CATSDSETQYF. CDR3 nucleotide sequence: TGTGCCACCAGTGATTCCGAGACCCAGTACTTC.

This clonotype occurred once. The chain couples TRBV5-6 to TRBJ1-2; D gene unclear. V was clipped by 0 bases and J by 11 bases, with 17 bases between them. The germline V gene encodes CDR1 SGHDT and CDR2 YYEEEE. The length of the CDR3 is 14 residues. In DNA, the CDR3 is TGTGCCAGCAGCTTGGTGGCAGGCGAAACATGGTACACCTTC. This codes for CASSLVAGETWYTF.

The V gene is TRBV30, the J gene TRBJ2-4; 8 nucleotides align to TRBD1. Germline V CDR1 and CDR2: GTSNPN, SVGIG (reference sequence). The CDR3 is 14 residues long. V dropped 2 bases and J dropped 6; count of bases not matched to a gene: 6. The CDR3 DNA follows: TGTGCCTGGAGTCTCCAGGGGGCGCGAAACATTCAGTACTTC. Its translation is CAWSLQGARNIQYF.

The genes are TRBV7-6 and TRBJ2-2; no clear D gene. V was pared by 5 bases and J by 6 bases, with 10 bases between. The CDR3 spans 13 residues. Per the germline V gene, CDR1 is SGHVS and CDR2 is FNYEAQ. The CDR3 bases are TGTGCCAGCAGCGAGGTTTTTTCCGGGGAGCTGTTTTTT. Protein: CASSEVFSGELFF.

This clonotype occurred once. The chain couples TRBV6-6 to TRBJ1-4; D not resolved. This CDR3 spans 11 amino acids. Trimming took off 6 bases at V and 8 bases at J, with 7 bases between the two ends. Germline V gene data show CDR1 as MNHNY and CDR2 as SVGAGI (reference sequence). The CDR3 here is CASRYAEKLFF. DNA of the CDR3: TGTGCCAGCAGATACGCGGAAAAACTGTTTTTT.

This clonotype has ten or more counts. J is TRBJ2-1 and V is TRBV5-5, with a possible D match to TRBD1 (6 bases). CDR1 is SGHKS, CDR2 YYEKEE, per germline (reference sequence). V dropped 5 bases and J dropped 2 bases, with 20 bases sitting between them. The length of the CDR3 is 17 residues. The CDR3 spells CASRKGLQGAAYNEQFF. The CDR3 DNA sequence: TGTGCCAGCAGAAAAGGGCTACAGGGAGCCGCCTACAATGAGCAGTTCTTC.